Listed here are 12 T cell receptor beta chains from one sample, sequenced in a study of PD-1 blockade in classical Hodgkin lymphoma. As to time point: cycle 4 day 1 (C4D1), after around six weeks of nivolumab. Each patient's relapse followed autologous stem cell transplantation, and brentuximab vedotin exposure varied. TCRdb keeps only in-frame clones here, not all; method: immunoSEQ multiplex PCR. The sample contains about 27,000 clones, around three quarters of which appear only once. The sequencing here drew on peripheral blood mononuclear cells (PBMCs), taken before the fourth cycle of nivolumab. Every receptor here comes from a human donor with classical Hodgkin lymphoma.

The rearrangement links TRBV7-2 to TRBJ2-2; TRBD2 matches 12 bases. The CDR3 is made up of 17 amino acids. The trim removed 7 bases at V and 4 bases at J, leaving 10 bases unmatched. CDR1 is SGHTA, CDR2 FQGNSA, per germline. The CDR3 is CASTPRTSGILTGELFF. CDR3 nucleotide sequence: TGTGCCAGCACCCCAAGGACTAGCGGGATCCTCACCGGGGAGCTGTTTTTT.

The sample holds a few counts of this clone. In DNA form, the CDR3 reads TGTGCCAGCAGTTCTGGAGACTACAATGAGCAGTTCTTC. It specifies CASSSGDYNEQFF. The chain links TRBV27 to TRBJ2-1; D is undetermined. V gave up 4 bases and J gave up 3 bases, with 7 bases separating them. Looked up from germline, CDR1 is MNHEY and CDR2 is SMNVEV (reference sequence). The CDR3 spans 13 residues.

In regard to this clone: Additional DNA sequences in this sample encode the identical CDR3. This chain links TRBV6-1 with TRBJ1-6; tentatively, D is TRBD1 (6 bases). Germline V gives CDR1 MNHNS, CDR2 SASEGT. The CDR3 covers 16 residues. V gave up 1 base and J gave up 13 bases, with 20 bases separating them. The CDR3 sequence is CASSEVIGGKGSPLHF. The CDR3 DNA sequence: TGTGCCAGCAGTGAAGTAATCGGGGGCAAAGGGTCGCCCCTCCACTTT.

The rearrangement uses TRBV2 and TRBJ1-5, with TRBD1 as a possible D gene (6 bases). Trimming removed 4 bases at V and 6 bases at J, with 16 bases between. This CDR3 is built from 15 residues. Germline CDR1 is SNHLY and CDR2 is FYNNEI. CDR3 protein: CASSGVAKGGQPQHF. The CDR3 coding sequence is TGTGCCAGCAGTGGAGTGGCGAAGGGGGGTCAGCCCCAGCATTTT.

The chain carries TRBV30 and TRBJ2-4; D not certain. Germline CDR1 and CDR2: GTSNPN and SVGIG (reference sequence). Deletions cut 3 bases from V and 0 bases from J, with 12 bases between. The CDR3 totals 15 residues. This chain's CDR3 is CAWSGPLGAKNIQYF. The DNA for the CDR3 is TGTGCCTGGAGCGGACCCCTTGGAGCCAAAAACATTCAGTACTTC.

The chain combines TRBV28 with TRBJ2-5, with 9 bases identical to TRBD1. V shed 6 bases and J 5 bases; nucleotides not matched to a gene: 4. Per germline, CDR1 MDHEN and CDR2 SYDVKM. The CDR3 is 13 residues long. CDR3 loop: CASRTGGPETQYF. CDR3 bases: TGTGCCAGCAGAACAGGGGGCCCGGAGACCCAGTACTTC.

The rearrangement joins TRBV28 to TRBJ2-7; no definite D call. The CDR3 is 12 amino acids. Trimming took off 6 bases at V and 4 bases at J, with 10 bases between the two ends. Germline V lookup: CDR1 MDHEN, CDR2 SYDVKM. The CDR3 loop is CASSPSAYEQYF. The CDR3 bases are TGTGCCAGCAGCCCTAGTGCATACGAGCAGTACTTC.

For the CDR3, the DNA is TGTGCCAGCAGTTTACCGGGACACCGCTCTGGAAACACCATATATTTT. Its protein is CASSLPGHRSGNTIYF. The chain combines TRBV28 with TRBJ1-3, with TRBD1 as a possible D gene (6 bases). Germline V lookup: CDR1 MDHEN, CDR2 SYDVKM. The CDR3 sequence is 16 residues long. V lost 2 bases and J 0 bases, leaving 11 bases between the germline ends.

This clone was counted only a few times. The CDR3 protein is CASSLPNYGYTF. The DNA of the CDR3 is TGTGCCAGCAGTTTACCTAACTATGGCTACACCTTC. The V and J genes are TRBV28 and TRBJ1-2, with D unresolved. The CDR3 loop spans 12 amino acids. From germline, CDR1 is MDHEN and CDR2 SYDVKM. V was shortened by 2 bases and J by 0 bases, with 1 base between the two germline ends.

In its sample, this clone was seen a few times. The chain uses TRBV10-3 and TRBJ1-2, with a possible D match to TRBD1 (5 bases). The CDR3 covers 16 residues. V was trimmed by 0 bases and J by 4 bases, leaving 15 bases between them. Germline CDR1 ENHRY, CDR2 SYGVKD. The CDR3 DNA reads TGTGCCATCAGTGAGTCGGAAGGGGCTCTTGGCTATGGCTACACCTTC. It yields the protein CAISESEGALGYGYTF.

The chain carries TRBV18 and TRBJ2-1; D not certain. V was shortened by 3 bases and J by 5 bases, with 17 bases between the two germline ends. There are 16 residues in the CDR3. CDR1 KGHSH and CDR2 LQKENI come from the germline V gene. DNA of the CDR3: TGTGCCAGCTCACCGGCAGTTCAGTTCTGGGACAATGAGCAGTTCTTC. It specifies CASSPAVQFWDNEQFF. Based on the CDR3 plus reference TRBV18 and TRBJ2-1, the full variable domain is NAGVMQNPRHLVRRRGQEARLRCSPMKGHSHVYWYRQLPEEGLKFMVYLQKENIIDESGMPKERFSAEFPKEGPSILRIQQVVRGDSAAYFCASSPAVQFWDNEQFFGPGTRLTVL.

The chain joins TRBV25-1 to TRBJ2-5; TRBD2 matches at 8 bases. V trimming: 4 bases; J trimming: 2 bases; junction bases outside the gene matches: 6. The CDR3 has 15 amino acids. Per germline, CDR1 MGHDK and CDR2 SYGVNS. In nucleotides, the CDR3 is TGTGCCAGCAGTGGGGATACTAGCGGTCAAGAGACCCAGTACTTC. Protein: CASSGDTSGQETQYF.